This T cell receptor beta chain was recovered during a study of T cells in Graves' hyperthyroidism and ophthalmopathy. Disease duration was under 3 months in the ophthalmopathy patients, who also had a Clinical Activity Score of at least 3 and a NOSPECS grade of at least 4. RNA transcripts yielded amplified TCR beta CDR3 regions. RT-PCR in the first round (using the HTBI primer set) targeted the TCR CDR3. Using its own MiXCR run on the multiplex PCR reads, TCRdb lists one record per CDR3 protein. The repertoire holds about 250,000 distinct CDR3 sequences, with approximately 23% as singletons. The CDR3 contains 13 residues. V lost 6 bases and J lost 0, with 7 bases in between. Germline CDR1 KGHSH, CDR2 LQKENI. This clonotype was seen at least ten times. Its specificity is not known. Study-level findings and limits: From stable hyperthyroidism, ophthalmopathy was set apart by a 13 V-J model.

Sequenced material: blood. The chain carries TRBV18 and TRBJ2-3; TRBD1 might be the D (6 bases). This receptor was identified in a man aged 25-45 years with Graves' ophthalmopathy. The CDR3 bases are TGTGCCAGCTCTACAGGGAGCACAGATACGCAGTATTTT. Its protein is CASSTGSTDTQYF.